Here is one T cell receptor (beta chain) with its context. This sample is part of a study of beta chain features in type 1 diabetes. The sequenced template was cDNA made from the entire isolated RNA. TCRdb's table, derived via immunoSEQ multiplex PCR, lists solely in-frame clones and lacks some. Among over 500,000 clones listed, around 16% were seen once. CD45RO/CCR7/CD25/CD127/CD95/CD27 separated CD4+ naive, central memory, regulatory and stem cell-like memory cells by sorting. V was cut by 5 bases and J by 2 bases, with 9 bases left in between. CDR1 and CDR2 from the germline V gene are LNHDA and SQIVND (reference sequence). The CDR3 consists of 13 residues.

The sequenced sample consisted of naive CD4+ T cells from blood. This chain links TRBV19 with TRBJ1-1; D remains ambiguous. This clonotype was sampled from a man in his late teens or twenties in good health. CDR3 bases: TGTGCCAGTAGTGTGGGCCGTAACACTGAAGCTTTCTTT. It codes for CASSVGRNTEAFF.